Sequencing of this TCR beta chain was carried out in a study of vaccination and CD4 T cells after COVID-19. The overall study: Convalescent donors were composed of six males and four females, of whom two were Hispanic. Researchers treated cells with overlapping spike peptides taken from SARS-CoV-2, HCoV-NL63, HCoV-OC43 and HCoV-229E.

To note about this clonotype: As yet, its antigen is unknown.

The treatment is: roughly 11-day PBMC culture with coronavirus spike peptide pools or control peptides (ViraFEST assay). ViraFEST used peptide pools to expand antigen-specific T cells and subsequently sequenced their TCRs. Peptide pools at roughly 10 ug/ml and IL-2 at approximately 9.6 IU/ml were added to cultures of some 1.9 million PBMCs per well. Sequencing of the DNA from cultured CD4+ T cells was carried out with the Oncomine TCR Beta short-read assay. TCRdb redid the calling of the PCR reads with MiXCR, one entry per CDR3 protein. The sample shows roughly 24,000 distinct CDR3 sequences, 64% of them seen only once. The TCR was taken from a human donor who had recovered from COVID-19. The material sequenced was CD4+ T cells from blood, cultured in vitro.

CDR3 coding DNA: TGCGCCAGCAGCCAAGAATGGAGGCCGGAGGGGACTGAAGCTTTCTTT. This encodes CASSQEWRPEGTEAFF. The J gene is TRBJ1-1, the V gene TRBV4-1, with D possibly TRBD1 on 5 matching bases. The CDR3 is 16 amino acids. The V and J ends lost 0 bases and 5 bases respectively, with 16 bases between them. Germline V CDR1 and CDR2: MGHRA, YSYEKL.